This TCR beta chain was recovered during a study of beta chain features in type 1 diabetes. As for the study in general: What patients shared with healthy donors was a similar profile of age, gender and cell yields.

The CDR3 loop spans 13 amino acids. The J segment lost 3 bases and the V segment lost 6 bases, leaving 3 bases of the junction unmatched. Looked up from germline, CDR1 is MNHEY and CDR2 is SVGAGI. Sorted populations all had greater than 95% purity. Study-level points and caveats: Comparison showed that naive, central memory and Treg TCRB repertoires appeared more similar among patients than among healthy donors. Shortening that was moderate but significant affected the TCRB CDR3s of Type 1 diabetes patients in all four CD4+ subsets.

Expressed TCRB transcripts were sequenced because the entire RNA isolate underwent reverse transcription. Generated by immunoSEQ multiplex PCR, the TCRdb table keeps only in-frame clones and is missing some. The sample holds around 500,000 clones; approximately 10% are singletons and the top ten take 0.045% to 0.06%. With respect to this clone: Its antigen remains unknown.

The clonotype comes from a woman aged 18 to 35 in good health. Sequencing used naive CD4+ T cells from blood. The rearrangement links TRBV6-5 to TRBJ2-7, with TRBD1 matching 9 bases. As DNA, the CDR3 is TGTGCCAGCAGACCGACAGGGGGCTACGAGCAGTACGTC. This gives the protein CASRPTGGYEQYV.